This TCR beta chain is drawn from a study of T cell repertoires in cytomegalovirus infection. At the level of the study: It was the public TCR beta signatures that indicated both CMV infection and matching HLA type. Study outcomes and limitations: HLA-C-restricted CMV-specific TCR beta clonotypes prevailed in the ex vivo response.

For this clonotype: What it binds is unknown.

The V gene's germline CDR1 is SGHKS and CDR2 YYEKEE (reference sequence). V was pared by 4 bases and J by 1 base, with 20 bases between. The CDR3 is 17 residues long. Using its own MiXCR run on the reads, TCRdb lists one record per CDR3 protein. The data hold about 830,000 distinct CDR3 sequences, with around a third observed a single time. Sequenced material: cultured CD8+ T cells from PBMCs, taken from culture after CMV antigen stimulation. The chain recombines TRBV5-5 with TRBJ2-5; D uncertain. This receptor was taken from a human donor in good health (CMV status not recorded). Some clones in this sample may be carry-over from other donors' samples. The CDR3 reads CASSLNSRARRQETQYF. The CDR3 DNA follows: TGTGCCAGCAGCCTAAACTCTCGGGCAAGACGCCAAGAGACCCAGTACTTC.